Below, 31 T cell receptor beta chains from the same sample are listed, as sequenced in a study of shared clonotypes between healthy human individuals. The repertoire was sequenced with immunoSEQ multiplex PCR; TCRdb's copy has only in-frame clones and lacks some. The table has approximately 440,000 clones, 75% to 80% seen once. Sequenced input: PBMCs. The source is a woman between 40 and 50 years old in good health. Some clones in this sample may be carry-over from other donors' samples.

The chain combines TRBV13 with TRBJ2-3, with a weak D call TRBD1 (6 bases). The CDR3 sequence is 16 residues long. Germline V gene sequence: CDR1 PRHDT, CDR2 FYEKMQ (reference sequence). Trimming left V 5 bases short and J 0 bases short, with 15 bases between. CDR3 loop: CASSHGQFPSTDTQYF. In nucleotides, the CDR3 is TGTGCCAGCAGCCACGGACAGTTCCCTAGCACAGATACGCAGTATTTT.

This chain joins TRBV29-1 and TRBJ2-7, with D possibly TRBD2 on 6 matching bases. CDR3 length equals 14 residues. The germline V gene encodes CDR1 SQVTM and CDR2 ANQGSEA. V was shortened by 7 bases and J by 4 bases, with 20 bases between the two germline ends. The CDR3 is CSAQTGTVGYEQYF. CDR3 DNA sequence: TGCAGCGCCCAAACCGGGACTGTGGGTTACGAGCAGTACTTC.

This clone was found a few times. A junction boundary mismatches the germline segment, possibly from a read error. The chain carries TRBV7-7 and TRBJ1-1; TRBD1 matches at 7 bases. The CDR3 sequence is 16 residues long. CDR1 is SSHAT and CDR2 is FNYEAQ in the germline V gene (reference sequence). DNA of the CDR3: TGTGCTAGCAGCCCATGGACAGGAAAGATGAACACTGAAGCTTTCTTT. This encodes CASSPWTGKMNTEAFF.

V gene TRBV5-1 combines with J gene TRBJ2-7; D call uncertain. The CDR3 has 15 residues. V was cut by 1 base and J by 0 bases, with 11 bases left in between. Germline-derived CDR1 and CDR2 are SGHRS and YFSETQ. CDR3 bases: TGCGCCAGCAGCTTGTCTGGCAGCAGCTCCTACGAGCAGTACTTC. This gives the protein CASSLSGSSSYEQYF.

A word on this clone: Other DNA variants within this sample encode the same CDR3. V is TRBV18 and J is TRBJ2-5; 7 nucleotides agree with TRBD1. CDR3 size: 14 residues. The germline CDR1 and CDR2 sequences are KGHSH and LQKENI. Germline trimming cut 3 bases from V and 3 bases from J; bases unmatched to any gene: 4. The CDR3 DNA is TGTGCCAGCTCACCGCTTACAGGGGAAGAGACCCAGTACTTC. Translation gives CASSPLTGEETQYF.

This chain joins TRBV9 and TRBJ1-2; D remains unclear. Germline values: CDR1 SGDLS, CDR2 YYNGEE. The CDR3 totals 16 residues. Between the trimmed V and J ends, which lost 0 bases and 5 bases, there was a span of 17 bases. The CDR3 here is CASSVGRTLMGYGYTF. As DNA, the CDR3 is TGTGCCAGCAGCGTAGGGAGAACATTAATGGGTTATGGCTACACCTTC.

This clone has only a few counts. This sequence joins TRBV11-2 and TRBJ1-6, with D maybe TRBD1 (5 bases). The CDR3 is 14 residues long. Looked up from germline, CDR1 is SGHAT and CDR2 is FQNNGV. V lost 6 bases and J lost 6, with 12 bases in between. CDR3: CASRTGPTNSPLHF. Written as DNA, the CDR3 is TGTGCCAGCAGGACGGGGCCTACTAATTCACCCCTCCACTTT.

The rearrangement uses TRBV7-4 and TRBJ2-7; D remains ambiguous. CDR3 size: 11 residues. Deletions cut 1 base from V and 12 bases from J, with 10 bases between. Germline-derived CDR1 and CDR2 are SGHVT and SQSDAQ. CDR3 nucleotides: TGTGCCAGCAGCTTAGAGGCCAGAATGTACTTC. Amino acid sequence: CASSLEARMYF.

This clone was seen just once. The chain links TRBV7-6 to TRBJ2-1; the match to TRBD2 covers 7 bases. The CDR3 is made up of 16 amino acids. In germline, CDR1 is SGHVS, CDR2 FNYEAQ. J lost 0 bases, V lost 5 bases, and 7 bases had no gene match. CDR3 sequence (DNA): TGTGCCAGCAGCCCGTGGGGCGGGAGCTCCTACAATGAGCAGTTCTTC. As protein: CASSPWGGSSYNEQFF.

The chain employs TRBV7-2 and TRBJ2-7, with 8 bases aligning to TRBD1. The germline CDR1 and CDR2 sequences are SGHTA and FQGNSA. CDR3 length: 14 amino acids. After removal of 7 bases from V and 3 bases from J, the junction contained 8 bases not matched to a gene. CDR3 nucleotide sequence: TGTGCCAGCAAGTATCGGGGACAGGACTACGAGCAGTACTTC. The encoded protein is CASKYRGQDYEQYF.

In DNA form, the CDR3 reads TGTGCCAGCAGCCCGGGACTAGTCGTCAACGAGCAGTACTTC. Encoded protein: CASSPGLVVNEQYF. The J gene is TRBJ2-7, the V gene TRBV7-9; 8 positions match TRBD2. CDR3 size: 14 residues. With V trimmed by 5 bases and J by 5 bases, 8 bases remained unmatched. Germline loops: CDR1 SEHNR, CDR2 FQNEAQ (reference sequence).

As regards this clone: It differs at one base from a far larger clone, so likely a read error. The chain has TRBV28 and TRBJ2-7, with 7 bases aligning to TRBD1. The CDR3 is made up of 13 amino acids. V dropped 6 bases and J dropped 2; count of bases not matched to a gene: 4. Germline V gene data show CDR1 as MDHEN and CDR2 as SYDVKM. CDR3 sequence reads: CASSSGQTYEQYF. The CDR3 coding sequence is TGTGCCAGCAGCTCGGGACAGACCTACGAGCAGTACTTC.

CDR3 DNA: TGTGCCAGCAGTGAAATGGGAGGGACTGAAGCTTTCTTT. Translation: CASSEMGGTEAFF. V usage is TRBV6-1 and J usage is TRBJ1-1; no clear D gene. Per germline, CDR1 MNHNS and CDR2 SASEGT. Trimming removed 2 bases at V and 5 bases at J, with 9 bases between. The CDR3 loop spans 13 amino acids.

This chain joins TRBV27 and TRBJ2-7; 8 bases map to TRBD1. V shed 8 bases, J shed 1 base, and the junction held 7 bases outside the gene matches. This CDR3 is 14 amino acids long. Germline values: CDR1 MNHEY, CDR2 SMNVEV (reference sequence). The DNA of the CDR3 is TGTGCCAGCGGTCCAGGGACAGGATCCTACGAGCAGTACTTC. Its translation: CASGPGTGSYEQYF.

This chain connects TRBV10-3 to TRBJ2-7; D is possibly TRBD2 (6 bases). The CDR3 is 16 residues long. Germline V gene sequence: CDR1 ENHRY, CDR2 SYGVKD. The V end lost 0 bases, the J end lost 1 base, and 13 bases lay between the germline ends. CDR3 region: CAISESRGATSYEQYF. The DNA of the CDR3 is TGTGCCATCAGTGAGTCCCGCGGGGCTACTTCCTACGAGCAGTACTTC.

The chain is built from TRBV12-5 and TRBJ2-7; 8 bases map to TRBD2. The V gene end was trimmed by 3 bases and the J gene end by 3 bases; junction bases not matched to a gene: 10. The germline CDR1 and CDR2 sequences are LGHNT and FRNRAP. This CDR3 contains 16 residues. The CDR3 here is CASGFRTAGVHYEQYF. CDR3 nucleotide sequence: TGTGCTAGTGGTTTCCGGACAGCGGGGGTCCACTACGAGCAGTACTTC.

V usage is TRBV4-2 and J usage is TRBJ2-7; tentative D call: TRBD1 (5 bases). Deletions cut 0 bases from V and 2 bases from J, with 14 bases between. The germline V gene encodes CDR1 LGHNA and CDR2 YNFKEQ. CDR3 size: 16 residues. CDR3 DNA sequence: TGTGCCAGCAGCCAAGATAAAGGCAGGGAAACCTACGAGCAGTACTTC. Its translation is CASSQDKGRETYEQYF.

This clone was counted a single time. J is TRBJ1-2 and V is TRBV7-2; D may be TRBD1 (5 bases). This CDR3 has 12 residues. CDR1 is SGHTA, CDR2 FQGNSA, per germline. With 3 bases removed from V and 7 bases from J, the gap between germline ends came to 9 bases. The CDR3: CASSLSQGGYTF. The CDR3 nucleotides are TGTGCCAGCAGCTTGTCCCAGGGTGGCTACACCTTC.

V and J are TRBV5-4 and TRBJ2-5; D not resolved. The DNA end is a closer match to TRBJ2-7, so the J assignment may be wrong. CDR3 length equals 14 residues. CDR1 SGHNT and CDR2 YYREEE come from the germline V gene (reference sequence). The CDR3 DNA is TGTGCCAGCAGCTCCGGGCTCTCCCCCTACGAGCAGTACTTC. This encodes CASSSGLSPYEQYF.

This chain links TRBV28 with TRBJ1-1; 7 nucleotides agree with TRBD1. The CDR3 spans 14 residues. Germline CDR1 reads MDHEN; CDR2 reads SYDVKM. V gave up 5 bases and J gave up 6 bases; unmatched junction bases: 9. CDR3 amino acids: CASSQQGDNPEAFF. In DNA, the CDR3 is TGTGCCAGCAGTCAGCAGGGGGACAACCCTGAAGCTTTCTTT.

The chain is built from TRBV29-1 and TRBJ2-7; D not resolved. CDR1 is SQVTM, CDR2 ANQGSEA, per germline. Trimming shortened V by 0 bases and J by 2 bases, and 11 bases separated the two germline ends. CDR3 size: 14 residues. CDR3 amino acids: CSVEDWSDPYEQYF. Here the CDR3 DNA reads TGCAGCGTTGAAGATTGGAGCGACCCCTACGAGCAGTACTTC.

The chain combines TRBV5-1 with TRBJ2-1, with unresolved D. Germline V gene sequence: CDR1 SGHRS, CDR2 YFSETQ. Trimming pared 0 bases from V and 2 bases from J, leaving 12 bases between. The CDR3 extends over 16 amino acids. The CDR3 sequence: CASSLDVGSPYNEQFF. Here the CDR3 DNA reads TGCGCCAGCAGCTTGGATGTCGGCAGTCCCTACAATGAGCAGTTCTTC. The full variable domain, its missing parts supplied by reference TRBV5-1 and TRBJ2-1, is KAGVTQTPRYLIKTRGQQVTLSCSPISGHRSVSWYQQTPGQGLQFLFEYFSETQRNKGNFPGRFSGRQFSNSRSEMNVSTLELGDSALYLCASSLDVGSPYNEQFFGPGTRLTVL.

V and J are TRBV7-2 and TRBJ2-2; a weak D match, TRBD2 (5 bases). Germline CDR1 is SGHTA and CDR2 is FQGNSA. V lost 8 bases and J 3 bases, leaving 13 bases between the germline ends. There are 14 residues in the CDR3. CDR3 sequence reads: CASERTIYTGELFF. In nucleotides, the CDR3 is TGTGCCAGCGAGCGGACGATCTACACCGGGGAGCTGTTTTTT.

Concerning this clone itself: One base separates it from a far larger clone, so it is likely a read error. This sequence joins TRBV5-6 and TRBJ1-2; 10 nucleotides match TRBD1. The CDR3 extends over 15 amino acids. Germline V lookup: CDR1 SGHDT, CDR2 YYEEEE. The CDR3 nucleotides are TGTGCCAGCAGCCCGATCCCGACAGGGGGCTATGACTACACCTTC. It is translated as CASSPIPTGGYDYTF.

This chain links TRBV7-6 with TRBJ2-5; D remains unclear. The J call may be mistaken, given a closer DNA end match to TRBJ2-7. This CDR3 is 14 amino acids long. Germline-derived CDR1 and CDR2 are SGHVS and FNYEAQ. CDR3 residues: CASSHPSGAYEQYF. The CDR3 DNA follows: TGTGCCAGCAGCCACCCCTCCGGAGCCTACGAGCAGTACTTC.

This clone was counted a few times. This sequence joins TRBV13 and TRBJ2-1; tentative D call: TRBD2 (6 bases). V gave up 0 bases and J gave up 6 bases, with 15 bases separating them. The CDR3 extends over 16 amino acids. The V gene's germline CDR1 is PRHDT and CDR2 FYEKMQ (reference sequence). CDR3 DNA: TGTGCCAGCAGCTTAGGAGGTTATAGCGGACTCAATGAGCAGTTCTTC. Protein product: CASSLGGYSGLNEQFF.

The DNA of the CDR3 is TGTGCCAGTAGTATAGATCTTACCGGGAATCCGAATCAGCCCCAGCATTTT. Protein product: CASSIDLTGNPNQPQHF. The gene calls are TRBV19 and TRBJ1-5; no clear D. The CDR3 is 17 residues long. The germline gives CDR1 LNHDA, CDR2 SQIVND (reference sequence). V was clipped by 0 bases and J by 4 bases, with 16 bases between them. Variable domain in full (rest from reference TRBV19 and TRBJ1-5): DGGITQSPKYLFRKEGQNVTLSCEQNLNHDAMYWYRQDPGQGLRLIYYSQIVNDFQKGDIAEGYSVSREKKESFPLTVTSAQKNPTAFYLCASSIDLTGNPNQPQHFGDGTRLSIL.

Concerning this clone: A far more abundant clone sits one base away, making this likely a read error. CDR3 protein: CASSPGLAGTYEQYF. CDR3 nucleotides: TGTGCCAGCAGCCCCGGACTAGCGGGAACCTACGAGCAGTACTTC. The gene calls are TRBV7-7 and TRBJ2-7; 12 bases are a match to TRBD2. The CDR3 sequence is 15 residues long. The germline V gene encodes CDR1 SSHAT and CDR2 FNYEAQ (reference sequence). Unmatched junction bases numbered 4, after V lost 5 bases and J lost 2 bases.

The rearrangement joins TRBV28 to TRBJ2-5, with TRBD2 identical over 10 bases. Trimming cost V 3 bases and J 5 bases; bases outside gene matches: 3. Germline V gene lookup returns CDR1 MDHEN and CDR2 SYDVKM. This CDR3 comprises 14 residues. The CDR3 sequence: CASSFSSGSETQYF. As DNA, the CDR3 is TGTGCCAGCAGTTTCTCTAGCGGGAGTGAGACCCAGTACTTC.

The chain has TRBV27 and TRBJ1-4, with 8 bases aligning to TRBD1. The CDR3 covers 15 residues. Germline V gene data show CDR1 as MNHEY and CDR2 as SMNVEV (reference sequence). The V gene end was trimmed by 6 bases and the J gene end by 6 bases; junction bases not matched to a gene: 9. The DNA of the CDR3 is TGTGCCAGCAGCGACCGGACAGGGAGTTATGAAAAACTGTTTTTT. Protein: CASSDRTGSYEKLFF.

The chain uses TRBV5-1 and TRBJ1-3; TRBD1 aligns across 10 bases. With 4 bases clipped from V and 4 bases from J, the junction kept 8 bases outside the gene matches. The CDR3 is made up of 16 amino acids. Germline-derived CDR1 and CDR2 are SGHRS and YFSETQ. The CDR3 region is CASSGRDRGWGNTIYF. The CDR3 DNA is TGCGCCAGCAGCGGCCGGGACAGGGGTTGGGGAAACACCATATATTTT.